A single sample gave rise to the 24 T cell receptor beta chains below, sequenced in a study of CD8+CD57+ T cells in acquired aplastic anemia. Genomic DNA was employed as the template in profiling TCR beta VDJ and CDR3. Using its own MiXCR run on the reads, TCRdb lists one record per CDR3 protein. The sample consists of approximately 380,000 distinct CDR3 sequences, around 68% of them appearing once. The sample was sorted CD4+, CD8+, or CD8+CD57+ T cells (not recorded which) from PBMCs. These receptors came from a human donor in good health, serving as a control.

Comments on this clonotype: Without the conserved terminal phenylalanine or tryptophan, this CDR3 likely stems from a read error. The DNA is left out, because the CDR3 cannot be placed on it with certainty; the CDR3 is given as TCRdb lists it. The chain has TRBV7-6 and TRBJ1-2; the DNA was not compared with TRBD1, the D call given in the table. Germline lookup yields CDR1 SGHVS and CDR2 FNYEAQ. Inclusive of both ends, the CDR3 amounts to 13 amino acids. This chain's CDR3 is CASSSWHRAAISP.

The chain couples TRBV7-2 to TRBJ2-5; 8 bases align to TRBD2. J lost 0 bases, V lost 5 bases, and 8 bases had no gene match. This CDR3 has 16 residues. Per germline, CDR1 SGHTA and CDR2 FQGNSA. The CDR3 coding sequence is TGTGCCAGCAGCCCAGGCGCTAGCGGGTACCAAGAGACCCAGTACTTC. It codes for CASSPGASGYQETQYF.

Many counts were recorded for this clonotype. The J gene is TRBJ1-2, the V gene TRBV12-3 or TRBV12-4; 7 positions agree with TRBD1. The junction had 13 bases not matched to a gene; V was cut back by 5 bases and J by 13 bases. This CDR3 region has 13 residues. The CDR3 DNA is TGTGCCAGCAGTACGGACAGGTACTATGGCGGCACCTTC. Translating it yields CASSTDRYYGGTF.

With respect to this clonotype: Because it lacks the conserved phenylalanine or tryptophan at the end, this CDR3 is likely a read error. The DNA is left out, because the CDR3 cannot be placed on it with certainty; the CDR3 is given as TCRdb lists it. The chain joins TRBV9 to TRBJ2-1; the D call of TRBD1 is as the table states it, not checked on the DNA. The CDR3 totals 13 residues, both ends included. CDR1 and CDR2 from the germline V gene are SGDLS and YYNGEE. CDR3 loop: CASSQNRHQGYII.

The chain is built from TRBV29-1 and TRBJ2-7; D perhaps matches TRBD2 (6 bases). Trimming took 7 bases from V and 4 from J, leaving 17 bases between them. The CDR3 totals 13 residues. The germline V gene encodes CDR1 SQVTM and CDR2 ANQGSEA. CDR3 loop: CSAEGDRGYEQYF. For the CDR3, the DNA is TGCAGCGCCGAAGGGGACCGGGGGTACGAGCAGTACTTC.

In this sample, this clonotype turned up many times. The V and J genes are TRBV7-3 and TRBJ2-7; 10 positions agree with TRBD1. Germline CDR1 and CDR2: SGHTA and FQGTGA. After removal of 1 base from V and 3 bases from J, the junction contained 3 bases not matched to a gene. The CDR3 covers 15 residues. The CDR3 loop is CASSLMGTGVYEQYF. The CDR3 DNA sequence: TGTGCCAGCAGCTTAATGGGGACAGGGGTCTACGAGCAGTACTTC.

This clonotype occurred a few times. The J gene is TRBJ2-1, the V gene TRBV12-3 or TRBV12-4; TRBD1 might be the D (6 bases). V was pared by 6 bases and J by 4 bases, with 16 bases between. The CDR3 length is 15 residues. DNA of the CDR3: TGTGCCAGCAGCCGGGTGGGGGCCCAGTACAATGAGCAGTTCTTC. It yields the protein CASSRVGAQYNEQFF.

The rearrangement links TRBV20-1 to TRBJ2-1, with D perhaps matching TRBD1 (5 bases). The CDR3 is 16 residues long. V was trimmed by 6 bases and J by 10 bases, leaving 28 bases between them. Germline CDR1 is DFQATT and CDR2 is SNEGSKA (reference sequence). CDR3 coding DNA: TGCAGTGCGGGGCGTTTTCGGGCCATGGAGTCCTACGAGCAGTTCTTC. As protein: CSAGRFRAMESYEQFF.

The rearrangement links TRBV12-3 or TRBV12-4 to TRBJ2-3; possibly TRBD2 for D (5 bases). The CDR3 length is 15 residues. V was shortened by 5 bases and J by 0 bases, with 12 bases between the two germline ends. The CDR3 here is CASSPGSGSTDTQYF. The DNA for the CDR3 is TGTGCCAGCAGTCCGGGGAGCGGAAGCACAGATACGCAGTATTTT.

This clonotype came up once. V is TRBV12-3 or TRBV12-4 and J is TRBJ1-6; unclear D gene. Trimming removed 6 bases from V and 5 bases from J, with 5 bases in between. The length of the CDR3 is 12 residues. Here the CDR3 DNA reads TGTGCCAGCAGGGATAATAATTCACCCCTCCACTTT. Its protein product is CASRDNNSPLHF.

CDR3 sequence: CASSQPTGYTDTQYF. CDR3 nucleotide sequence: TGTGCCAGCAGCCAACCGACAGGGTACACAGATACGCAGTATTTT. The V call is TRBV14, the J call TRBJ2-3; 7 bases map to TRBD1. The CDR3 sequence is 15 residues long. The V gene's germline CDR1 is SGHDN and CDR2 FVKESK. V trimming: 2 bases; J trimming: 2 bases; junction bases outside the gene matches: 4.

This clonotype appeared once. V usage is TRBV20-1 and J usage is TRBJ1-2; weak D call: TRBD1 (5 bases). CDR3 length equals 14 residues. Germline assignment: CDR1 DFQATT and CDR2 SNEGSKA (reference sequence). Trimming cost V 1 base and J 4 bases, with 13 bases left between them. CDR3 sequence (DNA): TGCAGTGCTAGAGCGGTGACAGACGGCTATGGCTACACCTTC. This translates into CSARAVTDGYGYTF.

The chain employs TRBV7-2 and TRBJ2-3; D possibly uses TRBD1 or TRBD2 (5 bases each). Per germline, CDR1 SGHTA and CDR2 FQGNSA. V was cut by 5 bases and J by 10 bases, with 22 bases left in between. There are 15 residues in the CDR3. The CDR3: CASSPGTDAADSQYF. The CDR3, as DNA: TGTGCCAGCAGCCCTGGGACGGATGCCGCGGATTCGCAGTATTTT.

This clonotype was counted a single time. The CDR3: CASRATSGQVTDTQYF. The CDR3 coding sequence is TGTGCCAGCCGAGCGACTAGCGGCCAAGTCACAGATACGCAGTATTTT. This sequence joins TRBV19 and TRBJ2-3; 9 bases map to TRBD2. The V and J ends lost 9 bases and 2 bases, in that order; junction bases with no gene match: 12. Germline V lookup: CDR1 LNHDA, CDR2 SQIVND (reference sequence). The CDR3 is 16 residues long.

The rearrangement joins TRBV20-1 to TRBJ2-3; no clear D gene. This CDR3 has 11 amino acids. Germline V gene lookup returns CDR1 DFQATT and CDR2 SNEGSKA (reference sequence). The V end lost 7 bases, the J end lost 15 bases, and 20 bases lay between the germline ends. This CDR3 is CSGQSTGYGYF. Here the CDR3 DNA reads TGCAGTGGGCAGTCTACCGGCTATGGCTATTTT.

With respect to this clonotype: A much larger clone is a single base away; this may be a read error. This chain joins TRBV6-2 or TRBV6-3 and TRBJ2-2; a weak D match, TRBD2 (5 bases). The CDR3 spans 15 residues. Germline CDR1 is MNHEY and CDR2 is SVGEGT. The CDR3 spells CASSYPAVNSGELFF. The CDR3 DNA reads TGTGCCAGCAGTTACCCAGCGGTGAACTCCGGGGAGCTGTTTTTT.

This clonotype was recorded many times. This chain connects TRBV14 to TRBJ2-1; 10 nucleotides align to TRBD2. The CDR3 loop spans 16 amino acids. V dropped 6 bases and J dropped 0; count of bases not matched to a gene: 5. Germline CDR1 SGHDN, CDR2 FVKESK. The CDR3: CASSRGLALSYNEQFF. CDR3 sequence (DNA): TGTGCCAGCAGTCGGGGACTAGCGCTCTCCTACAATGAGCAGTTCTTC.

A remark on this clonotype: The junction does not match germline at one end; this may be a read error. V usage is TRBV7-2 and J usage is TRBJ1-6, with D perhaps TRBD1 (5 bases). Germline V CDR1 and CDR2: SGHTA, FQGNSA. The CDR3 is made up of 15 amino acids. The CDR3 reads CASSLSGHGNSGLHF. CDR3 bases: TGCGCCAGCAGCTTAAGTGGGCACGGGAATTCAGGGCTCCACTTT.

CDR3 residues: CSASSSGGVTDTQYF. DNA of the CDR3: TGCAGTGCTAGCAGCAGCGGGGGGGTCACAGATACGCAGTATTTT. This chain links TRBV20-1 with TRBJ2-3, with 10 bases aligning to TRBD2. The germline gives CDR1 DFQATT, CDR2 SNEGSKA (reference sequence). After removal of 3 bases from V and 2 bases from J, the junction contained 5 bases not matched to a gene. This CDR3 has 15 amino acids.

This clonotype appeared once. V gene TRBV20-1 combines with J gene TRBJ2-7, with D perhaps matching TRBD2 (7 bases). The germline V gene has CDR1 DFQATT and CDR2 SNEGSKA (reference sequence). The V and J ends lost 6 bases and 2 bases respectively, with 17 bases between them. The CDR3 loop spans 14 amino acids. CDR3 protein: CSAHRGAGAYEQYF. CDR3 sequence (DNA): TGCAGTGCCCACCGGGGGGCAGGGGCCTACGAGCAGTACTTC.

In its sample, this clonotype was seen a few times. V and J are TRBV5-4 and TRBJ1-4; 7 bases are shared with TRBD1. After removal of 0 bases from V and 10 bases from J, the junction contained 6 bases not matched to a gene. The CDR3 consists of 14 residues. Germline V gene data show CDR1 as SGHNT and CDR2 as YYREEE (reference sequence). The CDR3, as DNA: TGTGCCAGCAGCTTGGGACAGGGTTTCGGAAAACTGTTTTTT. Protein sequence: CASSLGQGFGKLFF.

A few counts support this clonotype. The J gene is TRBJ1-2, the V gene TRBV15; D not resolved. V shed 5 bases and J shed 0 bases, with 7 bases lying between them. The CDR3 consists of 13 residues. Looked up from germline, CDR1 is LNHNV and CDR2 is YYDKDF (reference sequence). This CDR3 is CATSDWANYGYTF. Written as DNA, the CDR3 is TGTGCCACCAGCGATTGGGCTAACTATGGCTACACCTTC.

Note on this clonotype: The CDR3 ends on some other residue instead of the conserved phenylalanine or tryptophan, so this is likely a read error. The DNA is left out, because the CDR3 cannot be placed on it with certainty; the CDR3 is given as TCRdb lists it. V usage is TRBV19 and J usage is TRBJ1-1; no check of the table's D call, TRBD1, against the DNA was made. Termini included, the CDR3 measures 14 amino acids. Per the germline V gene, CDR1 is LNHDA and CDR2 is SQIVND (reference sequence). CDR3 residues: CASSEQAGGTEAFV.

This clonotype showed up just once. The CDR3 DNA sequence: TGTGCCAGCAGCACTGGACCCGGGAGCTACGAGCAGTACGGCTACACCTTC. It yields the protein CASSTGPGSYEQYGYTF. The rearrangement joins TRBV7-6 to TRBJ1-2; D not resolved. CDR1 is SGHVS and CDR2 is FNYEAQ in the germline V gene. Trimming left V 5 bases short and J 8 bases short, with 27 bases between. This CDR3 has 17 residues.